This T cell receptor beta chain was obtained from a study of PD-L1 blockade in urothelial cancer. Study-wide context: Each blood sample yielded a median of 141,255 T cells.

CDR1 SQVTM and CDR2 ANQGSEA come from the germline V gene. V shed 3 bases and J shed 5 bases, with 14 bases lying between them. The CDR3 totals 14 residues. On this clone: Its target is not known.

Study findings and constraints: Durable-benefit patients had greater expansion of tumor-associated blood clones at 3 weeks.

The table came from immunoSEQ multiplex PCR; TCRdb's copy has only in-frame clones and leaves some out. This table holds around 69,000 clones, approximately 90% found once. The time point here: peripheral blood 6 weeks after treatment start. The sequence came from an elderly woman with urothelial cancer. This sample comprised PBMCs, obtained around atezolizumab (anti-PD-L1) treatment. V and J are TRBV29-1 and TRBJ1-5; the D gene is possibly TRBD1 (5 bases). The CDR3 here is CSVEAGTADQPQHF. The DNA for the CDR3 is TGCAGCGTTGAGGCCGGGACTGCAGATCAGCCCCAGCATTTT.